Following are 12 T cell receptor beta chains from one sample sequenced in a study of early T cells in non-severe SARS-CoV-2 infection. TCRdb itself ran the 5' RACE reads through MiXCR, one entry per CDR3 protein. The table shows about 58,000 distinct CDR3 sequences, with approximately 11% occurring only once. Material: whole blood. All receptors come from an adult who was a healthcare worker with PCR-confirmed SARS-CoV-2 infection or an uninfected control (not recorded which).

The J gene is TRBJ1-4, the V gene TRBV4-2; no definite D call. The CDR3 contains 16 residues. V shed 0 bases and J shed 5 bases, with 13 bases lying between them. Germline lookup yields CDR1 LGHNA and CDR2 YNFKEQ. The CDR3 is CASSQESGLLNEKLFF. For the CDR3, the DNA is TGTGCCAGCAGCCAAGAATCTGGTCTCCTGAATGAAAAACTGTTTTTT.

The sample holds many counts of this clonotype. The CDR3 DNA follows: TGCAGTGCTAGAGACATGGATTCACCCCTCCACTTT. It specifies CSARDMDSPLHF. The chain carries TRBV20-1 and TRBJ1-6; no reliable D call. CDR3 length equals 12 residues. Germline V gene sequence: CDR1 DFQATT, CDR2 SNEGSKA (reference sequence). Trimming took off 0 bases at V and 8 bases at J, with 5 bases between the two ends.

This clonotype occurred a few times. The chain joins TRBV6-2 or TRBV6-3 to TRBJ2-3; 9 nucleotides align to TRBD1. CDR1 and CDR2 from the germline V gene are MNHEY and SVGEGT. CDR3 size: 16 residues. The V segment lost 5 bases and the J segment 5 bases; nucleotides outside the gene matches: 11. The CDR3 spells CASSTPGQGRGDTQYF. As DNA, the CDR3 is TGTGCCAGCAGTACCCCGGGACAGGGAAGGGGAGATACGCAGTATTTT.

This sequence joins TRBV19 and TRBJ2-7, with D perhaps matching TRBD1 (5 bases). V was pared by 6 bases and J by 1 base, with 10 bases between. The CDR3 has 13 residues. Germline CDR1 is LNHDA and CDR2 is SQIVND (reference sequence). For the CDR3, the DNA is TGTGCCAGTAGCAACAGGATTTCCTACGAGCAGTACTTC. Encoded protein: CASSNRISYEQYF.

This clonotype was counted ten times or more. The CDR3, as DNA: TGTGCCAGCAGCCTGGAGCAAGAGACCCAGTACTTC. Encoded protein: CASSLEQETQYF. V and J are TRBV11-2 and TRBJ2-5; D remains ambiguous. The CDR3 sequence is 12 residues long. V was shortened by 5 bases and J by 2 bases, with 6 bases between the two germline ends. Germline V gives CDR1 SGHAT, CDR2 FQNNGV.

This clonotype occurred many times. This chain joins TRBV11-2 and TRBJ2-1; no clear D gene. The CDR3 is made up of 13 amino acids. Germline CDR1 reads SGHAT; CDR2 reads FQNNGV. Trimming stripped 1 base from V and 8 bases from J, with 9 bases between. The CDR3 DNA reads as TGTGCCAGCAGCTTAGCGCTAGTCCATGAGCAGTTCTTC. Amino acids: CASSLALVHEQFF.

The chain employs TRBV29-1 and TRBJ1-1, with unresolved D. Per germline, CDR1 SQVTM and CDR2 ANQGSEA. V lost 0 bases and J lost 5, with 7 bases in between. This CDR3 spans 12 amino acids. The CDR3 sequence is CSVEDGYTEAFF. CDR3 DNA sequence: TGCAGCGTTGAAGATGGATATACTGAAGCTTTCTTT. The complete variable domain, with remaining parts taken from reference TRBV29-1 and TRBJ1-1, reads SAVISQKPSRDICQRGTSLTIQCQVDSQVTMMFWYRQQPGQSLTLIATANQGSEATYESGFVIDKFPISRPNLTFSTLTVSNMSPEDSSIYLCSVEDGYTEAFFGQGTRLTVV.

This clonotype was seen just once. The genes are TRBV7-9 and TRBJ2-3; D is ambiguous. The V gene lost 5 bases and the J gene lost 4 bases, with 7 bases spanning the gap. Germline-derived CDR1 and CDR2 are SEHNR and FQNEAQ (reference sequence). This CDR3 is 12 amino acids long. The CDR3 loop is CASSLMADTQYF. CDR3 bases: TGTGCCAGCAGCCTAATGGCAGATACGCAGTATTTT.

This clonotype was picked up many times. A read error may produce the germline difference seen at one junction end. The gene calls are TRBV19 and TRBJ2-7, with a weak D call TRBD2 (5 bases). The CDR3 sequence is 14 residues long. Germline values: CDR1 LNHDA, CDR2 SQIVND (reference sequence). In nucleotides, the CDR3 is TGCGCCAGTAGTCTGGGGAGAAAGTCCTACGAGCAGTACTTC. This codes for CASSLGRKSYEQYF.

The chain has TRBV27 and TRBJ2-7; D is ambiguous. CDR3 length equals 11 residues. Germline lookup yields CDR1 MNHEY and CDR2 SMNVEV (reference sequence). Trimming stripped 5 bases from V and 3 bases from J, with 5 bases between. This chain's CDR3 is CASSNGYEQYF. CDR3 nucleotides: TGTGCCAGCAGTAACGGCTACGAGCAGTACTTC.

The table lists this clonotype with many counts. The rearrangement links TRBV18 to TRBJ1-6, with 10 bases lining up with TRBD1. Per the germline V gene, CDR1 is KGHSH and CDR2 is LQKENI. V gave up 4 bases and J gave up 9 bases; unmatched junction bases: 6. There are 15 residues in the CDR3. As DNA, the CDR3 is TGTGCCAGCTCACACCGGGACAGGGGAAGTTCACCCCTCCACTTT. Amino acids: CASSHRDRGSSPLHF.

The chain joins TRBV24-1 to TRBJ1-5; no clear D. The germline gives CDR1 KGHDR, CDR2 SFDVKD. Trimming cost V 2 bases and J 4 bases, with 2 bases left between them. The CDR3 sequence is 12 residues long. CDR3 amino acids: CATSDSNQPQHF. The CDR3 DNA sequence: TGTGCCACCAGTGATTCGAATCAGCCCCAGCATTTT.